One and the same sample provided the 19 T cell receptor beta chains below, sequenced in a study of cytomegalovirus exposure and HLA in healthy donors. 13 Jbeta primers and 60 Vbeta primers were used for the PCR. Using immunoSEQ multiplex PCR, the repertoire was profiled, and TCRdb retains in-frame clones only, with some absent. The data show about 94,000 clones, roughly three quarters seen once. The source material was PBMCs. The receptors here all came from a woman between 40 and 55 years old in good health and CMV-seronegative.

This CDR3 reads CASSYAGTEYQPQHF. CDR3 nucleotides: TGTGCCAGCAGTTACGCCGGGACTGAATATCAGCCCCAGCATTTT. The chain is built from TRBV5-5 and TRBJ1-5; possible D gene TRBD1, 5 bases. The CDR3 loop spans 15 amino acids. Germline V lookup: CDR1 SGHKS, CDR2 YYEKEE (reference sequence). Trimming took off 5 bases at V and 5 bases at J, with 17 bases between the two ends.

This clone was seen just once. This rearrangement joins TRBV23-1 to TRBJ1-2; a possible D gene is TRBD1 (5 bases). TRBV23-1 is an open reading frame, and its role is uncertain. The CDR3 has 16 amino acids. V was shortened by 7 bases and J by 0 bases, with 18 bases between the two germline ends. CDR3 loop: CASNQQGRDANYGYTF. The CDR3 region has the DNA TGCGCCAGCAACCAGCAGGGCAGGGATGCTAACTATGGCTACACCTTC.

The chain combines TRBV7-8 with TRBJ1-1, with D unresolved. The CDR3 totals 13 residues. V shed 5 bases and J shed 3 bases, with 10 bases lying between them. Per the germline V gene, CDR1 is SGHVS and CDR2 is FQNEAQ. The CDR3 reads CASSPRQYTEAFF. The CDR3 DNA is TGTGCCAGCAGCCCGCGGCAGTACACTGAAGCTTTCTTT.

The rearrangement uses TRBV10-3 and TRBJ1-1; 8 bases are a match to TRBD1. Germline CDR1 and CDR2: ENHRY and SYGVKD. CDR3 size: 15 residues. V was clipped by 10 bases and J by 3 bases; unmatched bases: 13. The CDR3 region is CASEPGQVGDTEAFF. The CDR3 DNA follows: TGTGCCAGCGAACCGGGACAGGTAGGGGACACTGAAGCTTTCTTT.

The chain has TRBV5-1 and TRBJ2-2, with 9 bases aligning to TRBD2. Germline CDR1 is SGHRS and CDR2 is YFSETQ. CDR3 size: 17 residues. The V and J ends lost 4 bases and 2 bases, in that order; junction bases with no gene match: 9. The CDR3 nucleotides are TGCGCCAGCAGCCAGACGCTAGCGGGGATCAACACCGGGGAGCTGTTTTTT. It specifies CASSQTLAGINTGELFF. The full variable domain, its missing parts supplied by reference TRBV5-1 and TRBJ2-2, is KAGVTQTPRYLIKTRGQQVTLSCSPISGHRSVSWYQQTPGQGLQFLFEYFSETQRNKGNFPGRFSGRQFSNSRSEMNVSTLELGDSALYLCASSQTLAGINTGELFFGEGSRLTVL.

The V gene is TRBV6-5, the J gene TRBJ1-2; TRBD1 matches at 7 bases. The CDR3 extends over 15 amino acids. In germline, CDR1 is MNHEY, CDR2 SVGAGI. The junction had 19 bases not matched to a gene; V was cut back by 10 bases and J by 8 bases. The CDR3 coding sequence is TGTGCCACCACAGACAGGGTACGTCTCGGAATCGGCTACACCTTC. Translated: CATTDRVRLGIGYTF.

The chain combines TRBV21-1 with TRBJ2-5; TRBD1 was called by the table and not checked on the DNA. TRBV21-1 is labeled a pseudogene. The CDR3 length is 18 residues. In DNA, the CDR3 is TGTGCCAGCAGCAAAGCGAAACAGGTACACAGAGGCCAAGAGACCCAGTACTTC. It codes for CASSKAKQVHRGQETQYF.

The genes are TRBV9 and TRBJ1-2; D gene uncertain. Germline CDR1 is SGDLS and CDR2 is YYNGEE. The CDR3 contains 13 residues. Trimming stripped 7 bases from V and 2 bases from J, with 12 bases between. CDR3 DNA sequence: TGTGCCAGCGAAAACAGAGGGAACTATGGCTACACCTTC. This codes for CASENRGNYGYTF.

Notes on this clone: Other DNA sequences within the sample encode an identical CDR3. The J gene is TRBJ2-5, the V gene TRBV5-1; D perhaps matches TRBD2 (6 bases). The V gene's germline CDR1 is SGHRS and CDR2 YFSETQ. The CDR3 totals 14 residues. V was shortened by 0 bases and J by 3 bases, with 9 bases between the two germline ends. CDR3 sequence reads: CASSLGSGEETQYF. The CDR3 DNA reads TGCGCCAGCAGCTTGGGGTCGGGGGAAGAGACCCAGTACTTC.

This chain links TRBV5-4 with TRBJ2-3; TRBD2 matches at 9 bases. Looked up from germline, CDR1 is SGHNT and CDR2 is YYREEE (reference sequence). The junction had 8 bases not matched to a gene; V was cut back by 3 bases and J by 3 bases. The CDR3 has 16 residues. CDR3 nucleotide sequence: TGTGCCAGCAGCTCGCAGGTAGCGGGGGCGACAGATACGCAGTATTTT. Translation: CASSSQVAGATDTQYF. Drawing the rest from reference TRBV5-4 and TRBJ2-3, the complete variable domain is ETGVTQSPTHLIKTRGQQVTLRCSSQSGHNTVSWYQQALGQGPQFIFQYYREEENGRGNFPPRFSGLQFPNYSSELNVNALELDDSALYLCASSSQVAGATDTQYFGPGTRLTVL.

The chain employs TRBV9 and TRBJ2-6; D unclear. V was shortened by 2 bases and J by 2 bases, with 8 bases between the two germline ends. This CDR3 has 15 amino acids. Germline V gene lookup returns CDR1 SGDLS and CDR2 YYNGEE. The CDR3 DNA reads TGTGCCAGCAGCGTGCAGGTACCTGGGGCCAACGTCCTGACTTTC. Amino acid sequence: CASSVQVPGANVLTF.

This rearrangement joins TRBV28 to TRBJ1-2; 7 positions agree with TRBD1. This CDR3 has 13 residues. V dropped 8 bases and J dropped 4; count of bases not matched to a gene: 7. CDR1 and CDR2 (germline): MDHEN, SYDVKM. This CDR3 reads CASGTQGGYGYTF. In DNA form, the CDR3 reads TGTGCCAGCGGAACCCAGGGGGGCTATGGCTACACCTTC.

CDR3 residues: CASSLAANYGYTF. CDR3 nucleotides: TGTGCCAGCAGCTTAGCAGCGAACTATGGCTACACCTTC. This chain joins TRBV7-9 and TRBJ1-2; no clear D. Germline CDR1 SEHNR, CDR2 FQNEAQ (reference sequence). The CDR3 is made up of 13 amino acids. Trimming stripped 0 bases from V and 2 bases from J, with 4 bases between.

V and J are TRBV30 and TRBJ1-2; 11 bases map to TRBD1. With V trimmed by 5 bases and J by 4 bases, 6 bases remained unmatched. Germline CDR1 reads GTSNPN; CDR2 reads SVGIG (reference sequence). This CDR3 is 14 amino acids long. The CDR3 sequence is CAWGDRGKVYGYTF. CDR3 coding DNA: TGTGCCTGGGGGGACAGGGGGAAGGTCTATGGCTACACCTTC.

This chain uses TRBV27 with TRBJ1-4; TRBD1 aligns across 9 bases. The CDR3 has 16 amino acids. In germline, CDR1 is MNHEY, CDR2 SMNVEV (reference sequence). The junction had 10 bases not matched to a gene; V was cut back by 5 bases and J by 6 bases. CDR3 DNA sequence: TGTGCCAGCAGTGCAAACGGACAGGGGTGGTATGAAAAACTGTTTTTT. Translating it yields CASSANGQGWYEKLFF.

The rearrangement links TRBV10-3 to TRBJ1-1; TRBD1 might be the D (5 bases). The V gene's germline CDR1 is ENHRY and CDR2 SYGVKD. Between the trimmed V and J ends, which lost 8 bases and 6 bases, there was a span of 13 bases. The CDR3 runs to 12 residues. This CDR3 is CAIGLRESEAFF. The CDR3 coding sequence is TGTGCCATCGGCCTCAGGGAATCTGAAGCTTTCTTT.

V is TRBV20-1 and J is TRBJ1-1; D unclear. Germline V gene lookup returns CDR1 DFQATT and CDR2 SNEGSKA (reference sequence). V was cut by 6 bases and J by 3 bases, with 8 bases left in between. This CDR3 has 11 residues. CDR3 in amino acids: CSAGGDTEAFF. DNA for the CDR3: TGCAGTGCCGGCGGGGACACTGAAGCTTTCTTT.

The CDR3 bases are TGTGCCAGCAGTGATAGGGACAGGGGCTATGGCTACACCTTC. This sequence encodes CASSDRDRGYGYTF. The chain recombines TRBV6-1 with TRBJ1-2, with 10 positions matching TRBD1. This CDR3 is built from 14 residues. Germline V lookup: CDR1 MNHNS, CDR2 SASEGT. The V segment lost 3 bases and the J segment 4 bases; nucleotides outside the gene matches: 2.

V is TRBV6-6 and J is TRBJ2-2; no clear D. The germline gives CDR1 MNHNY, CDR2 SVGAGI (reference sequence). V was cut by 7 bases and J by 7 bases, with 19 bases left in between. The CDR3 extends over 15 amino acids. The CDR3 is CASTTTRTIGGELFF. The CDR3 nucleotides read TGTGCCAGCACCACTACTCGTACAATTGGCGGGGAGCTGTTTTTT.